Sequencing of this T cell receptor (beta chain) was carried out in a study of T cells in Graves' hyperthyroidism and ophthalmopathy. Germline CDR1 reads SGHNT; CDR2 reads YENEEA. This CDR3 region has 18 residues. The V gene end was trimmed by 4 bases and the J gene end by 0 bases; junction bases not matched to a gene: 11. This clonotype has a count of ten or more. Lactation, pregnancy, other autoimmune disease or uncontrolled infection excluded patients. RNA transcripts yielded amplified TCR beta CDR3 regions. HTBI primers were used for first-round RT-PCR of the TCR CDR3. Via MiXCR, TCRdb re-called the multiplex PCR reads, giving one row per CDR3 protein. The sample holds more than 500,000 distinct CDR3 sequences; roughly 14% are singletons and the top ten take around 4.1%.

The specimen sequenced was blood. The TCR comes from a woman aged 40 to 49 with Graves' ophthalmopathy. This sequence joins TRBV11-3 and TRBJ2-3; 9 bases map to TRBD2. Here the CDR3 DNA reads TGTGCCAGCAGCTCCCCCCGGTCTAGCGGGGTCAGCACAGATACGCAGTATTTT. It encodes CASSSPRSSGVSTDTQYF.